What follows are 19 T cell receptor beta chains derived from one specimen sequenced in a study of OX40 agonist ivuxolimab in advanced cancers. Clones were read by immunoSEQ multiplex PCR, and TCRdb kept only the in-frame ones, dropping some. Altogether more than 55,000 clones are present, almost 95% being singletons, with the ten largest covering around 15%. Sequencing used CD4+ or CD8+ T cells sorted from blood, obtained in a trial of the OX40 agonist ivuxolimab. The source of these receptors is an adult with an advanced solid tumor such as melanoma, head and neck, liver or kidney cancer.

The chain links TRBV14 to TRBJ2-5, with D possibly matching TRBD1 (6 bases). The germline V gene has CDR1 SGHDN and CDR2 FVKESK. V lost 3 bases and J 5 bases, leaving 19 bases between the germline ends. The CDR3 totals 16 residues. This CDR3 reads CASSHFHGTPDETQYF. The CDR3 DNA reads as TGTGCCAGCAGCCATTTCCATGGGACACCGGACGAGACCCAGTACTTC.

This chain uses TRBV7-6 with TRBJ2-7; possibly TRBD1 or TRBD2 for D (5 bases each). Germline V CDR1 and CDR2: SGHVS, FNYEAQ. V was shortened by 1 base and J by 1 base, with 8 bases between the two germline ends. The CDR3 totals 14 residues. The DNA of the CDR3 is TGTGCCAGCAGCTTAGGGGGGTATTCCTACGAGCAGTACTTC. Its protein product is CASSLGGYSYEQYF.

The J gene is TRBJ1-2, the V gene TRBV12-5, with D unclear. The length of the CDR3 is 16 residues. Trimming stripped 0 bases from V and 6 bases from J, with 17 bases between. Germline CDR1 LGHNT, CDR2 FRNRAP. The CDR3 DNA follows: TGTGCTAGTGGTTTGGTACCAGAGGCCGTTATAGATGGCTACACCTTC. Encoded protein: CASGLVPEAVIDGYTF.

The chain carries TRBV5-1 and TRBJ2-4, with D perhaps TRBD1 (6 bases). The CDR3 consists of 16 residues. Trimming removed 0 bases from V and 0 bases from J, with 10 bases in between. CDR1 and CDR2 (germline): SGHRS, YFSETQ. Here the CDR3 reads CASSLVGGKAKNIQYF. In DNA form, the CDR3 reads TGCGCCAGCAGCTTGGTAGGGGGAAAAGCCAAAAACATTCAGTACTTC.

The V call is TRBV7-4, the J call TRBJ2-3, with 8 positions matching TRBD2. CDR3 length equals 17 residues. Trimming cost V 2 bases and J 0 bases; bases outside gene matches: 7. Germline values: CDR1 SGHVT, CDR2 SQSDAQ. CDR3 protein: CASSLTSGSLSTDTQYF. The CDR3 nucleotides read TGTGCCAGCAGCTTAACGAGCGGGAGCCTTAGCACAGATACGCAGTATTTT.

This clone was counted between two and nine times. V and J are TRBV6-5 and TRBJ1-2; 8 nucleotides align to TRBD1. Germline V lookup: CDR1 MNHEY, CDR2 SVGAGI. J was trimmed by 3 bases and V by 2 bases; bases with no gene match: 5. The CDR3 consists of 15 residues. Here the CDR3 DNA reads TGTGCCAGCAGTTACGTCCCAGGGGGCGACTATGGCTACACCTTC. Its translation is CASSYVPGGDYGYTF.

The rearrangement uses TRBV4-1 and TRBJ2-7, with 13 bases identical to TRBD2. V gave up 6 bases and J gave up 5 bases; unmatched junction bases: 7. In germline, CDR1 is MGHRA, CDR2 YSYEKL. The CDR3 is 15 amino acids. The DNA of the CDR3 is TGCGCCAGCAGTGGACTAGCGGGAGCCACCCACGAGCAGTACTTC. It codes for CASSGLAGATHEQYF.

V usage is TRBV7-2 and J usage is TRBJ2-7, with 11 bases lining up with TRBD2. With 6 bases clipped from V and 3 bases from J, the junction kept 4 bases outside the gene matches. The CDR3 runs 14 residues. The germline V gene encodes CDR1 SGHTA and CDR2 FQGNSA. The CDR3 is CASSTSGSLYEQYF. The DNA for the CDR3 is TGTGCCAGCAGTACTAGCGGGAGTCTCTACGAGCAGTACTTC.

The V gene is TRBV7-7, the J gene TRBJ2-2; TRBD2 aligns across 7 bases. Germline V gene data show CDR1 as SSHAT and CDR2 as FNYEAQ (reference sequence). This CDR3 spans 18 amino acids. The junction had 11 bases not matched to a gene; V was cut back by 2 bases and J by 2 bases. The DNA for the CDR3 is TGTGCCAGCAGCTTACGGGATAAGGCGGGAGAAAACACCGGGGAGCTGTTTTTT. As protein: CASSLRDKAGENTGELFF.

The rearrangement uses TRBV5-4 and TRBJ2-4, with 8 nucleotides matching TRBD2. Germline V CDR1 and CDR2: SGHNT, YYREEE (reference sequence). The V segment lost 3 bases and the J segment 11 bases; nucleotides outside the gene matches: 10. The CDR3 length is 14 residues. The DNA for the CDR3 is TGTGCCAGCAGCTCGCCGGGGGGGCCGGCCCTTCAGTACTTC. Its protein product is CASSSPGGPALQYF.

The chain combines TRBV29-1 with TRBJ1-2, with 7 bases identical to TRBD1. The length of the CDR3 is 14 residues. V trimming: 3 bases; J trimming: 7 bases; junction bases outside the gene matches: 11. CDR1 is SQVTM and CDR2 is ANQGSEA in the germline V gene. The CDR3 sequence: CSVDVQGGMGGYTF. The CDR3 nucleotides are TGCAGCGTTGATGTGCAGGGGGGTATGGGTGGCTACACCTTC.

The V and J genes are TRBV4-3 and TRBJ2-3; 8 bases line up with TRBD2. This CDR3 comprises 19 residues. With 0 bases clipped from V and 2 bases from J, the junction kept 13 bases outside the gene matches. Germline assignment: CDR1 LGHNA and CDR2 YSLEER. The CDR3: CASSQERVGPSGYTDTQYF. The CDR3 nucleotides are TGCGCCAGCAGCCAAGAACGGGTCGGGCCTAGCGGGTACACAGATACGCAGTATTTT.

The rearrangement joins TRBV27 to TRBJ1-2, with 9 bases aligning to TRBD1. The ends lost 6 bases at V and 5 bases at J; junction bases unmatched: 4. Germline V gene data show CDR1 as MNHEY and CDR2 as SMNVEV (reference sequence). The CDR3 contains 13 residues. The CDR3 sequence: CASRWGTGYGYTF. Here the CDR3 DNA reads TGTGCCAGCAGATGGGGGACAGGGTATGGCTACACCTTC.

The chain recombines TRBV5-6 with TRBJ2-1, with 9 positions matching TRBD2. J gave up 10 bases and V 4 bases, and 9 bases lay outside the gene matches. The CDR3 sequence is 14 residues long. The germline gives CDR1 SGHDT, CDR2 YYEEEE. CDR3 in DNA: TGTGCCAGCAGCGGAGGGACTAGCCGACCCGAGCAGTTCTTC. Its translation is CASSGGTSRPEQFF.

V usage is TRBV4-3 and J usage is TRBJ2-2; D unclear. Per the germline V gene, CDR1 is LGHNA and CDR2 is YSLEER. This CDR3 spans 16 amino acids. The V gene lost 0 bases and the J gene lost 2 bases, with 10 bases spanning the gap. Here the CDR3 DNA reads TGCGCCAGCAGCCAAGATTGGTGGGTTAACACCGGGGAGCTGTTTTTT. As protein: CASSQDWWVNTGELFF.

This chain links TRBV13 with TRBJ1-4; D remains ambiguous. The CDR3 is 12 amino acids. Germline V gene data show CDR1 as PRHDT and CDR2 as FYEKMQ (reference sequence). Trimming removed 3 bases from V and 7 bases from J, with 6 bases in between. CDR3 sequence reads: CASSLGSEKLFF. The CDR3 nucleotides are TGTGCCAGCAGCTTGGGGAGTGAAAAACTGTTTTTT. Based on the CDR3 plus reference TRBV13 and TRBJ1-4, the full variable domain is AAGVIQSPRHLIKEKRETATLKCYPIPRHDTVYWYQQGPGQDPQFLISFYEKMQSDKGSIPDRFSAQQFSDYHSELNMSSLELGDSALYFCASSLGSEKLFFGSGTQLSVL.

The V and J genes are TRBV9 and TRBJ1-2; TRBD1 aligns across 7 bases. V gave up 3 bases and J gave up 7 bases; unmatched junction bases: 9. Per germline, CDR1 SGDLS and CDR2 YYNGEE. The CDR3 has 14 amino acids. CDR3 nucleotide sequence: TGTGCCAGCAGCGCCCCAGGGGGTCTGGGTGGCTACACCTTC. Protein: CASSAPGGLGGYTF.

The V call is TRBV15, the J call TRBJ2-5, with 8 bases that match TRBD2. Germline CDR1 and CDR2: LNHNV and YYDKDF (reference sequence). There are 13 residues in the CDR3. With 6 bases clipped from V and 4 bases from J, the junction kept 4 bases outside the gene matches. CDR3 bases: TGTGCCACCAGTCAGCTAGCGGGAGAGACCCAGTACTTC. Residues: CATSQLAGETQYF.

CDR3: CASSQEAGLGEDTQYF. The CDR3 DNA follows: TGTGCCAGCAGCCAGGAAGCGGGTCTGGGGGAGGATACGCAGTATTTT. V gene TRBV4-2 combines with J gene TRBJ2-3; D possibly corresponds to TRBD2 (6 bases). Between the trimmed V and J ends, which lost 3 bases and 6 bases, there was a span of 19 bases. This CDR3 comprises 16 residues. CDR1 and CDR2 (germline): LGHNA, YNFKEQ.